This TCR beta chain came from a study of T cell responses to AZD1222 COVID-19 vaccine. Whole-study context: Pooled samples include second doses given at about 4 or 12 weeks. Study findings and constraints: Within unmutated variant regions lay the reported targets of nearly half of spike-specific TCRs.

Produced via immunoSEQ multiplex PCR; TCRdb's table is partial and in-frame only. The sample yields around 100,000 clones, about 88% seen once. This clone has a handful of counts. What it binds is not known. The V gene's germline CDR1 is SNHLY and CDR2 FYNNEI. J gave up 0 bases and V 8 bases, and 8 bases lay outside the gene matches. This CDR3 spans 15 amino acids. The sequence was obtained from an adult in good health. The material sequenced was peripheral blood, taken on day 0 of AZD1222 vaccination. V gene TRBV2 combines with J gene TRBJ2-7, with 9 bases that match TRBD2. This CDR3 reads CASGPPGLASYEQYF. DNA of the CDR3: TGTGCCAGCGGGCCGCCGGGACTAGCCTCCTACGAGCAGTACTTC.